The text below deals with one T cell receptor beta chain. By share, this clonotype ranks as medium-sized (0.01 to 0.1%). It lacks a known antigen. Base qualities are not recorded, but no much larger clone differs from it by a single base. To prepare the library, 5' RACE was applied. Sequencer: Illumina MiSeq. Starting from the raw public reads, TCRdb applied fastp trimming at Q25, assembled clones with MiXCR and retained in-frame beta chains. Duplicate CDR3 protein sequences are folded into a single record with the most common DNA and genes. The sample contains more than 25,000 distinct CDR3 sequences, around 8.6% of them found a single time. The top ten constitute about 2.5% of the sample. The source of the sample is a study of chronic HIV infection and antiretroviral therapy (dated by TCRdb to between 2014 and 2016). Counted from cysteine to phenylalanine, this CDR3 has 16 amino acids. The sequence is cut down to CDR3 DNA, 48 bases in frame from base 1. From the germline V gene, CDR1 is LGHNA and CDR2 is YSLEER. V and J are truncated by 0 bases and 2 bases respectively, leaving an intervening sequence of 12 bases.

This sequence originates from an adult who had HIV and had not received antiretroviral therapy, or was an uninfected healthy control (not recorded which). Material for sequencing was peripheral blood. The V gene is TRBV4-3 and the J gene is TRBJ2-3; TRBD2 is a weak D gene call, 5 bases matching. The CDR3 in this case is CASSQDPAGDTDTQYF. The DNA sequence follows: TGCGCCAGCAGCCAAGATCCTGCGGGCGACACAGATACGCAGTATTTT.